This T cell receptor (beta chain) was retrieved from a study of OX40 agonist ivuxolimab in advanced cancers. Method: immunoSEQ multiplex PCR; TCRdb's copy keeps in-frame clones and lacks some. The sample lists 50,000 to 65,000 clones, roughly 90% seen once, with approximately 2.5% in the top ten. Germline V gene lookup returns CDR1 SEHNR and CDR2 FQNEAQ (reference sequence). Trimming took 6 bases from V and 0 from J, leaving 4 bases between them. The CDR3 totals 12 residues. The specimen comprised CD4+ or CD8+ T cells sorted from blood, sampled in a trial of the OX40 agonist ivuxolimab. This sequence originates from an adult with an advanced solid tumor such as melanoma, head and neck, liver or kidney cancer. V usage is TRBV7-9 and J usage is TRBJ2-3; D remains unclear. The CDR3 bases are TGTGCCAGCAGTCGGAGCACAGATACGCAGTATTTT. Amino acids: CASSRSTDTQYF. The full variable domain, rest sourced from reference TRBV7-9 and TRBJ2-3, is DTGVSQNPRHKITKRGQNVTFRCDPISEHNRLYWYRQTLGQGPEFLTYFQNEAQLEKSRLLSDRFSAERPKGSFSTLEIQRTEQGDSAMYLCASSRSTDTQYFGPGTRLTVL.